This TCR beta chain was sequenced for a study of blood T cell repertoires in COVID-19. Overall study: Both acute and convalescent COVID-19 samples were obtained from the United States, Italy and Spain. From T cells, B-cell-depleted T cells, or PBMCs came the material, which was cDNA or gDNA.

V was cut by 4 bases and J by 0 bases, with 6 bases left in between. The CDR3 is made up of 14 amino acids. Germline V gene data show CDR1 as KGHSH and CDR2 as LQKENI. Per the original data handling: It was from reference gene primer amplification that nucleated cell counts were estimated. Measured with immunoSEQ multiplex PCR; TCRdb has only the in-frame clones, and not every one. The V and J calls and clone size are taken from that table; D and trimming were inferred from the DNA. In the table there are some 170,000 clones, about nine tenths of which are singletons. The sequenced sample was peripheral blood. The genes are TRBV18 and TRBJ1-4; D not resolved. The TCR comes from a woman in her sixties or seventies who had recovered from COVID-19. The CDR3 loop is CASSQSATNEKLFF. The CDR3 coding sequence is TGTGCCAGCTCACAGAGTGCAACTAATGAAAAACTGTTTTTT. Full variable domain (outside the CDR3, taken from reference TRBV18 and TRBJ1-4): NAGVMQNPRHLVRRRGQEARLRCSPMKGHSHVYWYRQLPEEGLKFMVYLQKENIIDESGMPKERFSAEFPKEGPSILRIQQVVRGDSAAYFCASSQSATNEKLFFGSGTQLSVL.